The rows below give T cell receptor beta chains drawn from one sample of a study of T cells in localized non-small cell lung cancer. This table comes from immunoSEQ multiplex PCR, and its TCRdb copy is limited to in-frame clones, with some not included. Counted here are tens of thousands of clones, 70% to 90% occurring once; the ten biggest clones make up about 14%. The material was peripheral blood, obtained before any cancer treatment. The receptors were sampled from a female donor older than 55 with stage I lung adenocarcinoma. The CDR3 runs from the conserved cysteine through the conserved F or W. The D gene is left open where the match is weak. The size entry is marked missing in some rows and otherwise reads once, few, many or a size class.

v_gene: TRBV18
d_gene: TRBD1
abundance: NA
j_gene: TRBJ2-7
CDR3aa: CASSPTGVRYEQYF
CDR3nt: TGTGCCAGCTCACCAACAGGGGTAAGATACGAGCAGTACTTC

v_gene: TRBV7-9
d_gene: TRBD1
abundance: NA
j_gene: TRBJ2-7
CDR3aa: CASAQDRVGYEQYF
CDR3nt: TGTGCCAGCGCCCAAGACAGGGTGGGGTACGAGCAGTACTTC

v_gene: TRBV11-2
d_gene: NA
abundance: NA
j_gene: TRBJ1-4
CDR3aa: CASSARGADEKLFF
CDR3nt: TGTGCCAGCAGCGCACGGGGGGCAGATGAAAAACTGTTTTTT

v_gene: TRBV4-1
d_gene: NA
abundance: NA
j_gene: TRBJ2-7
CDR3aa: CASSQDARGGTPYEQYF
CDR3nt: TGCGCCAGCAGCCAAGACGCCCGGGGCGGGACACCCTACGAGCAGTACTTC

v_gene: TRBV27
d_gene: TRBD2
abundance: NA
j_gene: TRBJ2-1
CDR3aa: CASSPTPGTRIREGDYNEQFF
CDR3nt: TGTGCCAGCAGCCCGACCCCCGGGACAAGGATCCGGGAGGGGGACTACAATGAGCAGTTCTTC

v_gene: TRBV5-1
d_gene: TRBD2
abundance: NA
j_gene: TRBJ2-7
CDR3aa: CASSGTSGSHEQYF
CDR3nt: TGCGCCAGCAGTGGGACTAGCGGGAGCCACGAGCAGTACTTC

v_gene: TRBV6-5
d_gene: NA
abundance: NA
j_gene: TRBJ1-5
CDR3aa: CASRARGLNQPQHF
CDR3nt: TGTGCCAGCAGGGCCAGGGGACTCAATCAGCCCCAGCATTTT

v_gene: TRBV13
d_gene: NA
abundance: NA
j_gene: TRBJ1-1
CDR3aa: CASSLEGETEAFF
CDR3nt: TGTGCCAGCAGCTTAGAGGGGGAAACTGAAGCTTTCTTT

v_gene: TRBV6-5
d_gene: NA
abundance: NA
j_gene: TRBJ1-2
CDR3aa: CASSLTRTDYGYTF
CDR3nt: TGTGCCAGCAGTCTGACTCGGACTGACTATGGCTACACCTTC

v_gene: TRBV10-1
d_gene: NA
abundance: once
j_gene: TRBJ2-3
CDR3aa: CASSEERSTDTQYF
CDR3nt: TGCGCCAGCAGTGAGGAGCGAAGCACAGATACGCAGTATTTT

v_gene: TRBV5-1
d_gene: TRBD2
abundance: NA
j_gene: TRBJ2-2
CDR3aa: CASSLTSGNTGELFF
CDR3nt: TGCGCCAGCAGCTTGACTAGCGGGAACACCGGGGAGCTGTTTTTT

v_gene: TRBV6-1
d_gene: NA
abundance: NA
j_gene: TRBJ1-2
CDR3aa: CASSEQISGGYGYTF
CDR3nt: TGTGCCAGCAGTGAACAGATTTCGGGAGGCTATGGCTACACCTTC

v_gene: TRBV5-6
d_gene: NA
abundance: NA
j_gene: TRBJ1-5
CDR3aa: CASSFNRYSNQPQHF
CDR3nt: TGTGCCAGCAGCTTTAACAGATATAGCAATCAGCCCCAGCATTTT

v_gene: TRBV6-4
d_gene: TRBD1
abundance: once
j_gene: TRBJ1-2
CDR3aa: CASAPGQGAGGYTF
CDR3nt: TGTGCCAGCGCCCCGGGACAGGGGGCCGGTGGCTACACCTTC

v_gene: TRBV27
d_gene: NA
abundance: NA
j_gene: TRBJ2-1
CDR3aa: CASSHRLPYNEQFF
CDR3nt: TGTGCCAGCAGTCACAGACTCCCTTACAATGAGCAGTTCTTC

v_gene: TRBV7-9
d_gene: NA
abundance: NA
j_gene: TRBJ1-3
CDR3aa: CASSFGQSGNTIYF
CDR3nt: TGTGCCAGCAGCTTCGGACAGTCTGGAAACACCATATATTTT

v_gene: TRBV7-9
d_gene: TRBD1
abundance: few
j_gene: TRBJ2-5
CDR3aa: CASSPTGGYQETQYF
CDR3nt: TGTGCCAGCAGCCCCACAGGGGGCTATCAAGAGACCCAGTACTTC

v_gene: TRBV21-1
d_gene: NA
abundance: NA
j_gene: TRBJ2-1
CDR3aa: CASSKARGRAISDEQFF
CDR3nt: TGTGCCAGCAGCAAAGCAAGAGGGAGAGCCATTTCGGATGAGCAGTTCTTC

v_gene: TRBV6-5
d_gene: NA
abundance: NA
j_gene: TRBJ1-4
CDR3aa: CASSYRGQRNEKLFF
CDR3nt: TGTGCCAGCAGTTACCGGGGACAACGAAATGAAAAACTGTTTTTT

v_gene: TRBV9
d_gene: NA
abundance: NA
j_gene: TRBJ1-1
CDR3aa: CASSAGVEAEAFF
CDR3nt: TGTGCCAGCAGCGCGGGGGTGGAGGCTGAAGCTTTCTTT

v_gene: TRBV6-5
d_gene: NA
abundance: once
j_gene: TRBJ1-5
CDR3aa: CASSYSGGSSNQPQHF
CDR3nt: TGTGCCAGCAGTTACTCTGGGGGTTCTAGCAATCAGCCCCAGCATTTT

v_gene: TRBV6-1
d_gene: NA
abundance: NA
j_gene: TRBJ1-4
CDR3aa: CASGTGLQNEKLFF
CDR3nt: TGTGCCAGCGGAACGGGACTACAGAATGAAAAACTGTTTTTT

v_gene: TRBV5-1
d_gene: NA
abundance: NA
j_gene: TRBJ2-3
CDR3aa: CASSSGQPTDTQYF
CDR3nt: TGCGCCAGCTCCTCGGGCCAGCCCACAGATACGCAGTATTTT